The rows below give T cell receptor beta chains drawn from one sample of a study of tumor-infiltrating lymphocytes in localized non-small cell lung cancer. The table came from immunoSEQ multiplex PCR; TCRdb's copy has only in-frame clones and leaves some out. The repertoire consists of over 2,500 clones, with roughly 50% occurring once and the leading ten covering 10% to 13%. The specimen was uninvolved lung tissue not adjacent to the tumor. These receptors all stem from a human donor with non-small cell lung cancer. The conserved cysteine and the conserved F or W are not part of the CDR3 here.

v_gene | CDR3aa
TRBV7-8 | ASSPRGAGELF
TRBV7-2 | ASSLYTGADTQY
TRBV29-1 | SVEAGLAGYEQY
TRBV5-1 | ASSLITVDYNEQF
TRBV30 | AWSVSGAKNIQY
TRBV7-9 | ASSLAEKAGDLKF
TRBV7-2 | ASSLLVVRVNTEAF
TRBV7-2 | ASSLRELAGAFSHNEQF
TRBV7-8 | ASSRGRKETQY
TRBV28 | ASRQQGGTVQPQH
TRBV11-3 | ASSMTSALNEQF
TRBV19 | ASSIAGGYEQY
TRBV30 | AWTPRRDREPAQH
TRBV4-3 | ASSQTGASSYEQY
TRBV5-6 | ASSLRLNYGYT
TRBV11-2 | ASSSGTSGRGETQY
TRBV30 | AWEGKGANYGYT
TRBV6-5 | ASSYGQGGGYT
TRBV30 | AWSGRQAQPQH
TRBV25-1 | ASTKGGSTEAF
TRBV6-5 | ASRRQVSAGGEAF
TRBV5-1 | ASSRLQGAREQY
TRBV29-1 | SVEDERGLGETQY
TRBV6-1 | ASSAQQAPSSGNTIY
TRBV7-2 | ASSFDRGGQPQH
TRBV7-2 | ASRARAGELF
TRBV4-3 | ASSQGQGWMTDTQY
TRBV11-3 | ASSAPGQGSEQY
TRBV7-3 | ASSPASGYNEQF
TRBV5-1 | ASSPSGGPTYEQY
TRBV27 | ASSTGQGYEKLF
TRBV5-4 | ASSSGTSGSSYEQY
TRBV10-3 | AISPSSGANVLT
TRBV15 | ATSRGRAGSPLH
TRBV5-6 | ASSLGSLEAF
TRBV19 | ASSPKAGADEQY
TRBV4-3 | ASSQDYPGVMRPQH
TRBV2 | ASSEGALFDIQY
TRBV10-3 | AIRAGILGGTEAF
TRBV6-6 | ASRWSDGGYT
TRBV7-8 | ASSLAGGGIQY
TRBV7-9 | ASSLLATNEKLF
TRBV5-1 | ASSSGTGGQTTYEQY
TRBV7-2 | ASSPLRSTEAF
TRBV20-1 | SATNEKLF
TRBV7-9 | ASSTTSGARSYNEQF
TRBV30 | AGNRDSGYYGYT
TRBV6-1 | ASSADGPDQPQH
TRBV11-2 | ASSLDPLNTGELF
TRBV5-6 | ASSPVGRTEAF
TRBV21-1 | ASSLRAVSTDTQY
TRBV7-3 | ASSSGAGLPQY
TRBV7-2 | ASSPVNQPQH
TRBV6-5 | AIAPGLGYEQY
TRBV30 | AWMSRREGPYTGELF
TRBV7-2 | ASSSVGAGLYGYT
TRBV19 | ATTLRDRGVSGELF
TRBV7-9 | ASSSAGLTGYEQY
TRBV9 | ASSPRTLYWDTQY